A single sample gave rise to the 21 T cell receptor beta chains below, sequenced in a study of cytomegalovirus exposure and HLA in healthy donors (dated by TCRdb to the late 2010s). The library was built by means of the immunoSEQ multiplex PCR assay. For the multiplex PCR, a mixture combining 60 forward primers for TCR Vbeta segments and 13 reverse primers for TCR Jbeta segments was used. The table comes from immuneACCESS by way of TCRdb, which keeps in-frame sequences with V and J called. Part of the clones is missing from these tables; in studies checked, under half for an unresolved V gene and the rest for unknown reasons. This sample is represented by roughly 200,000 clones; around 85% of them were singletons. The leading ten clones occupy less than 2.5% of the sample. The material sequenced was PBMCs. These TCRs come from a woman aged 50 to 60 in good health and CMV-seronegative.

The sample holds one count of this clone. The rearrangement joins TRBV27 to TRBJ1-1, with D possibly TRBD1 on 5 matching bases. Trimming removed 6 bases from V and 1 base from J, with 15 bases in between. Germline V lookup: CDR1 MNHEY, CDR2 SMNVEV (reference sequence). The CDR3 consists of 15 residues. The CDR3 loop is CASSQTPGGNTEAFF. The CDR3 nucleotides are TGTGCCAGCAGCCAGACGCCGGGGGGGAACACTGAAGCTTTCTTT.

The table lists this clone with a few counts. The chain employs TRBV7-9 and TRBJ2-3; 8 bases are a match to TRBD1. CDR1 and CDR2 from the germline V gene are SEHNR and FQNEAQ (reference sequence). Trimming at V came to 6 bases and at J to 4 bases, leaving 9 bases not matched to a gene. This CDR3 has 15 residues. The CDR3 DNA reads as TGTGCCAGCAGATCCGGACAGGGTGAACCAGATACGCAGTATTTT. Protein product: CASRSGQGEPDTQYF.

The gene calls are TRBV6-5 and TRBJ1-1; 7 bases align to TRBD1. The CDR3 is 13 amino acids. The V and J ends lost 2 bases and 10 bases, in that order; junction bases with no gene match: 7. Germline V gives CDR1 MNHEY, CDR2 SVGAGI. Here the CDR3 DNA reads TGTGCCAGCAGTTACGACAGGGAACTGGGAGCTTTCTTT. It codes for CASSYDRELGAFF.

V usage is TRBV7-9 and J usage is TRBJ2-5, with 8 nucleotides matching TRBD2. Germline assignment: CDR1 SEHNR and CDR2 FQNEAQ (reference sequence). V shed 5 bases and J 1 base; nucleotides not matched to a gene: 12. The CDR3 sequence is 17 residues long. The CDR3 bases are TGTGCCAGCAGCCCCCTCACTAGCGGAGGTTTCCAAGAGACCCAGTACTTC. Translated, it gives CASSPLTSGGFQETQYF. Full variable domain (rest looked up from reference TRBV7-9 and TRBJ2-5): DTGVSQNPRHKITKRGQNVTFRCDPISEHNRLYWYRQTLGQGPEFLTYFQNEAQLEKSRLLSDRFSAERPKGSFSTLEIQRTEQGDSAMYLCASSPLTSGGFQETQYFGPGTRLLVL.

V is TRBV28 and J is TRBJ1-2, with a weak D call TRBD1 (5 bases). The CDR3 has 13 amino acids. Germline V gene lookup returns CDR1 MDHEN and CDR2 SYDVKM. V lost 4 bases, J lost 4 bases, and 10 bases lay in between. CDR3 sequence: CASSYGGSYGYTF. The CDR3 DNA is TGTGCCAGCAGTTACGGGGGGAGCTATGGCTACACCTTC.

This chain links TRBV19 with TRBJ1-1; no reliable D call. This CDR3 has 13 residues. Deletions cut 4 bases from V and 6 bases from J, with 12 bases between. CDR1 and CDR2 from the germline V gene are LNHDA and SQIVND (reference sequence). The CDR3 region has the DNA TGTGCCAGTAGTAAGGAGGCAGACCCTGAAGCTTTCTTT. It is translated as CASSKEADPEAFF.

This chain joins TRBV5-5 and TRBJ1-2; 9 positions agree with TRBD1. V was pared by 4 bases and J by 8 bases, with 6 bases of the junction left unmatched. In germline, CDR1 is SGHKS, CDR2 YYEKEE (reference sequence). The CDR3 spans 13 residues. CDR3 protein: CASSGGTGQGYTF. The CDR3 nucleotides read TGTGCCAGCAGCGGGGGGACAGGGCAAGGCTACACCTTC.

The J gene is TRBJ2-3, the V gene TRBV19; 13 bases are shared with TRBD2. The CDR3 has 18 residues. V was pared by 4 bases and J by 5 bases, with 12 bases of the junction left unmatched. Germline values: CDR1 LNHDA, CDR2 SQIVND (reference sequence). Here the CDR3 reads CASSNRGGLAGFGDTQYF. In nucleotides, the CDR3 is TGTGCCAGTAGTAACCGTGGGGGACTAGCGGGATTCGGAGATACGCAGTATTTT.

The chain employs TRBV5-6 and TRBJ2-3, with TRBD2 matching 10 bases. The junction had 5 bases not matched to a gene; V was cut back by 0 bases and J by 7 bases. CDR3 length equals 15 residues. Germline V gene lookup returns CDR1 SGHDT and CDR2 YYEEEE. This CDR3 reads CASSLGAGGINTQYF. DNA for the CDR3: TGTGCCAGCAGCTTGGGAGCGGGAGGGATTAATACGCAGTATTTT.

This chain uses TRBV30 with TRBJ2-1, with 8 nucleotides matching TRBD1. Germline CDR1 and CDR2: GTSNPN and SVGIG (reference sequence). This CDR3 has 14 residues. V lost 5 bases and J lost 6; bases outside the gene matches: 9. Here the CDR3 reads CAWDPGQAINEQFF. CDR3 in DNA: TGTGCCTGGGACCCGGGACAGGCGATCAATGAGCAGTTCTTC. Filled out from reference TRBV30 and TRBJ2-1, the complete variable domain reads SQTIHQWPATLVQPVGSPLSLECTVEGTSNPNLYWYRQAAGRGLQLLFYSVGIGQISSEVPQNLSASRPQDRQFILSSKKLLLSDSGFYLCAWDPGQAINEQFFGPGTRLTVL.

The chain couples TRBV7-8 to TRBJ2-3, with TRBD2 as a possible D gene (6 bases). V lost 4 bases and J 5 bases, leaving 22 bases between the germline ends. CDR1 and CDR2 from the germline V gene are SGHVS and FQNEAQ. The CDR3 length is 17 residues. CDR3 protein: CASSSRVTSLVGDTQYF. DNA of the CDR3: TGTGCCAGCAGCTCTAGGGTAACTAGCCTAGTGGGAGATACGCAGTATTTT.

This clone has a handful of counts. The chain uses TRBV30 and TRBJ2-7; D is uncertain. The CDR3 consists of 14 residues. V dropped 0 bases and J dropped 0 bases, with 9 bases sitting between them. Germline lookup yields CDR1 GTSNPN and CDR2 SVGIG (reference sequence). CDR3 coding DNA: TGTGCCTGGAGTGTATCGGTTTTCTCCTACGAGCAGTACTTC. It specifies CAWSVSVFSYEQYF.

The rearrangement joins TRBV6-5 to TRBJ2-3; the D gene is possibly TRBD1 (6 bases). The CDR3 loop spans 15 amino acids. V lost 2 bases, J lost 2 bases, and 11 bases lay in between. CDR1 and CDR2 (germline): MNHEY, SVGAGI. Here the CDR3 reads CASSYDRSHTDTQYF. Written as DNA, the CDR3 is TGTGCCAGCAGTTACGACAGGAGCCACACAGATACGCAGTATTTT.

The genes are TRBV28 and TRBJ1-5; no clear D gene. The CDR3 totals 17 residues. The V and J ends lost 1 base and 6 bases respectively, with 19 bases between them. Germline V lookup: CDR1 MDHEN, CDR2 SYDVKM. The CDR3 loop reads CASSLYAGMEVGQPQHF. The CDR3 coding sequence is TGTGCCAGCAGTTTATATGCGGGGATGGAGGTGGGTCAGCCCCAGCATTTT.

This chain connects TRBV5-1 to TRBJ1-4, with TRBD1 matching 7 bases. V lost 4 bases, J lost 5 bases, and 8 bases stayed unmatched. The CDR3 contains 15 residues. Germline CDR1 SGHRS, CDR2 YFSETQ. The DNA for the CDR3 is TGCGCCAGCAGCACCACGACAGGGTGGAATGAAAAACTGTTTTTT. It yields the protein CASSTTTGWNEKLFF.

The J gene is TRBJ1-5, the V gene TRBV6-5; 7 bases are a match to TRBD1. The V segment lost 0 bases and the J segment 4 bases; nucleotides outside the gene matches: 6. Germline CDR1 reads MNHEY; CDR2 reads SVGAGI. This CDR3 has 16 residues. The CDR3 DNA follows: TGTGCCAGCAGTTACTCCGCGACAGGGAAGAATCAGCCCCAGCATTTT. This codes for CASSYSATGKNQPQHF.

The table lists this clone with a count of one. The rearrangement uses TRBV18 and TRBJ1-5; D is undetermined. Germline V lookup: CDR1 KGHSH, CDR2 LQKENI. This CDR3 is built from 15 residues. V dropped 6 bases and J dropped 7 bases, with 19 bases sitting between them. CDR3 sequence (DNA): TGTGCCAGCTCTGTCCGCGAACTAAACGGGCAGCCCCAGCATTTT. Protein product: CASSVRELNGQPQHF. Together with reference TRBV18 and TRBJ1-5, the CDR3 gives the full variable domain: NAGVMQNPRHLVRRRGQEARLRCSPMKGHSHVYWYRQLPEEGLKFMVYLQKENIIDESGMPKERFSAEFPKEGPSILRIQQVVRGDSAAYFCASSVRELNGQPQHFGDGTRLSIL.

The rearrangement joins TRBV27 to TRBJ2-5, with TRBD1 identical over 8 bases. From germline, CDR1 is MNHEY and CDR2 SMNVEV (reference sequence). V lost 2 bases, J lost 3 bases, and 11 bases stayed unmatched. The CDR3 runs to 17 residues. This CDR3 reads CASSLLGTGNAKETQYF. CDR3 coding DNA: TGTGCCAGCAGTTTACTTGGGACAGGCAATGCCAAAGAGACCCAGTACTTC.

This chain joins TRBV5-4 and TRBJ2-5, with no clear D. CDR1 SGHNT and CDR2 YYREEE come from the germline V gene (reference sequence). The CDR3 extends over 14 amino acids. Trimming stripped 3 bases from V and 4 bases from J, with 13 bases between. In DNA, the CDR3 is TGTGCCAGCAGCTCCATGCTAGTCCCAGAGACCCAGTACTTC. Encoded protein: CASSSMLVPETQYF.

The CDR3 sequence: CASSLQGRYEQYF. DNA for the CDR3: TGTGCCAGCAGCTTACAGGGGAGATACGAGCAGTACTTC. V is TRBV7-9 and J is TRBJ2-5; TRBD1 is a possible D gene (6 bases). The closer fit of TRBJ2-7 to the DNA end suggests the J call may be wrong. Germline values: CDR1 SEHNR, CDR2 FQNEAQ (reference sequence). The CDR3 extends over 13 amino acids.

In regard to this clone: The junction departs from the called germline gene at one end, perhaps through a read error. V usage is TRBV28 and J usage is TRBJ1-5; D not certain. Germline values: CDR1 MDHEN, CDR2 SYDVKM. The CDR3 is 15 residues long. The chain's CDR3 is CASSSEGAGNRPQHF. The CDR3 coding sequence is TGTGCCAGCAGTTCCGAGGGTGCGGGCAATCGGCCCCAGCATTTT.